The rows below give T cell receptor beta chains drawn from one sample of a study of CD8 T cells in Susac syndrome. TCRdb recomputed calls from the immunoSEQ multiplex PCR reads with MiXCR, one row per CDR3 protein. The data show roughly 180,000 distinct CDR3 sequences, under 95% seen once. Sequenced input: CD4+ T cells from PBMCs. The receptor set was obtained from a human donor with multiple sclerosis. Each CDR3 is given with its conserved first and last residue. The D gene is left open where the match is weak. The size field is filled for only some rows; it gives once, few, many or a size class.

once TRBJ1-1 NA TRBV25-1 TGTGCCAGCAGTGAATACCAGGACCACCCCGGGGACACTGAAGCTTTCTTT CASSEYQDHPGDTEAFF
NA TRBJ2-1 NA TRBV20-1 TGCAGTGCTTACGACTCCTACAATGAGCAGTTCTTC CSAYDSYNEQFF
NA TRBJ2-2 TRBD2 TRBV30 TGTGCCGGACTAGCGGGAGGGGCCGGGGAGCTGTTTTTT CAGLAGGAGELFF
NA TRBJ2-5 TRBD2 TRBV6-5 TGTGCCAGCAGTCTGGGTTCTAGCGGGGGAGAGACCCAGTACTTC CASSLGSSGGETQYF
NA TRBJ1-2 NA TRBV5-1 TGCGCCAGCAGCTTTAGCGCGGATGGCTACACCTTC CASSFSADGYTF
NA TRBJ2-7 TRBD1 TRBV10-2 TGCGCCAGCAAGGTAGTACTCGGGCGACAGGGTATCCACGAGCAGTACTTC CASKVVLGRQGIHEQYF
NA TRBJ2-5 NA TRBV3-1 TGTGCCAGCAGCCAACAGATCCAAGAGACCCAGTACTTC CASSQQIQETQYF
NA TRBJ2-1 NA TRBV7-2 TGTGCCAGCAGCCCGAGTTTGACCAGCAATGAGCAGTTCTTC CASSPSLTSNEQFF
NA TRBJ2-3 NA TRBV7-8 TGTGCCAGCAGCAAACACAGGGTAACAGATACGCAGTATTTT CASSKHRVTDTQYF
NA TRBJ2-3 TRBD1 TRBV20-1 TGCAGTGCTCCCCGGACAGGGGGGAGCACAGATACGCAGTATTTT CSAPRTGGSTDTQYF
NA TRBJ2-1 NA TRBV19 TGTGCCAGTACCGCAGGTTGGAATTCCTACAATGAGCAGTTCTTC CASTAGWNSYNEQFF
NA TRBJ1-5 NA TRBV30 TGTGCCTGGAGTGCCCTCGGGTTAGGTCAGCCCCAGCATTTT CAWSALGLGQPQHF
NA TRBJ2-1 NA TRBV20-1 TGCAGTGCTAGAGCTTCCGGGGGTGAGCAGTTCTTC CSARASGGEQFF
NA TRBJ2-3 NA TRBV12-3/TRBV12-4 TGTGCCAGCAGGGGAAAGCCGTTCAGAAACGCAGATACGCAGTATTTT CASRGKPFRNADTQYF
NA TRBJ2-2 NA TRBV11-3 TGTGCCAGCAGACAGACGTCGAACACCGGGGAGCTGTTTTTT CASRQTSNTGELFF
NA TRBJ1-1 NA TRBV15 TGTGCCACCAGCAGAGGCTCCGTGGGGGACACTGAAGCTTTCTTT CATSRGSVGDTEAFF